This entry features one T cell receptor beta chain sequence. Its specificity is unknown. These data originate in a study of cytomegalovirus exposure and HLA in healthy donors. Findings of the study overall: Productive status was seen about 90% or about 30% of the time for most TCR beta V segments in an earlier analysis. A later look showed TCR association rates differing by HLA locus, highest for DRB1 and lowest for HLA-C. The majority of CMV-associated TCR beta chains were reported as apparently HLA-restricted in a later analysis.

The CDR3 runs to 15 residues. CDR1 is SGHNT and CDR2 is YENEEA in the germline V gene. The V gene end was trimmed by 5 bases and the J gene end by 7 bases; junction bases not matched to a gene: 7. The PCR had 60 Vbeta and 13 Jbeta primers. Sequenced by immunoSEQ multiplex PCR; TCRdb stores in-frame clones only, minus some. The sample contains around 130,000 clones, approximately 89% of which appear only once. The sequence was collected from a woman aged 25 to 39 in good health and CMV-seropositive. Sequences were obtained from PBMCs. The V call is TRBV11-3, the J call TRBJ2-2; the match to TRBD2 covers 10 bases. CDR3 nucleotides: TGTGCCAGCAGCCCTAGCGGGAGAGGCAGCGGGGAGCTGTTTTTT. Translation gives CASSPSGRGSGELFF. Complete variable domain (other parts from reference TRBV11-3 and TRBJ2-2): EAGVVQSPRYKIIEKKQPVAFWCNPISGHNTLYWYLQNLGQGPELLIRYENEEAVDDSQLPKDRFSAERLKGVDSTLKIQPAELGDSAVYLCASSPSGRGSGELFFGEGSRLTVL.